There are many counts of the clone carrying this T cell receptor beta chain. Construction of TCR beta libraries relied on iRepertoire HTBI primers and on Arm-PCR targeting CDR3 regions. TCRdb independently ran MiXCR on the multiplex PCR reads; one entry per CDR3 protein. In the table there are about 320,000 distinct CDR3 sequences, 18% of which are singletons. This entry belongs to a study of regulatory T cells in long-lasting Graves disease. Sample time point: newly diagnosed GD, antithyroid drugs for less than 3 months. Preparation of the TCR library used RNA extracted from PBMCs. The CDR3 sequence is 14 residues long. Germline CDR1 and CDR2: MNHNS and SASEGT. V was shortened by 5 bases and J by 6 bases, with 17 bases between the two germline ends.

The V gene is TRBV6-1, the J gene TRBJ2-7; tentative D call: TRBD1 (6 bases). This material consisted of peripheral blood mononuclear cells (PBMCs), taken at new diagnosis, from a patient treated with antithyroid drugs. This TCR came from a female donor with Graves disease. CDR3 DNA: TGTGCCAGCAGTCCCAGGGACACATGGGGCGAGCAGTACTTC. As protein: CASSPRDTWGEQYF.